Below are 3 T cell receptor beta chains sequenced from a single sample in a study of early T cells in non-severe SARS-CoV-2 infection. TCRdb reanalysed the 5' RACE reads using MiXCR and keeps one entry per CDR3 protein. The repertoire holds 25,000 to 30,000 distinct CDR3 sequences, roughly 5.1% seen once, with roughly 2.7% in the top ten. Sequenced sample: whole blood. The receptors were sampled from an adult who was a healthcare worker with PCR-confirmed SARS-CoV-2 infection or an uninfected control (not recorded which).

The chain links TRBV6-6 to TRBJ2-3; 7 positions agree with TRBD2. CDR3 length: 15 amino acids. Germline-derived CDR1 and CDR2 are MNHNY and SVGAGI (reference sequence). Losses at the gene ends were 4 bases for V and 2 bases for J; bases not matched to a gene: 6. CDR3 residues: CASSFLAENTDTQYF. CDR3 nucleotides: TGTGCCAGCAGTTTTCTAGCGGAGAACACAGATACGCAGTATTTT.

The chain employs TRBV10-3 and TRBJ2-7; tentatively, D is TRBD1 or TRBD2 (5 bases each). In germline, CDR1 is ENHRY, CDR2 SYGVKD. CDR3 length equals 15 residues. The germline V and J ends were trimmed by 4 bases and 0 bases, with 13 bases remaining between them. This CDR3 is CAISGSGTNSYEQYF. The CDR3 DNA is TGTGCCATCAGTGGATCGGGGACCAACTCCTACGAGCAGTACTTC.

The chain combines TRBV29-1 with TRBJ1-2, with D unresolved. The germline CDR1 and CDR2 sequences are SQVTM and ANQGSEA. Trimming removed 4 bases from V and 7 bases from J, with 4 bases in between. The CDR3 covers 9 residues. The DNA of the CDR3 is TGCAGCGTTGGATCTGGCTACACCTTC. Residues: CSVGSGYTF.